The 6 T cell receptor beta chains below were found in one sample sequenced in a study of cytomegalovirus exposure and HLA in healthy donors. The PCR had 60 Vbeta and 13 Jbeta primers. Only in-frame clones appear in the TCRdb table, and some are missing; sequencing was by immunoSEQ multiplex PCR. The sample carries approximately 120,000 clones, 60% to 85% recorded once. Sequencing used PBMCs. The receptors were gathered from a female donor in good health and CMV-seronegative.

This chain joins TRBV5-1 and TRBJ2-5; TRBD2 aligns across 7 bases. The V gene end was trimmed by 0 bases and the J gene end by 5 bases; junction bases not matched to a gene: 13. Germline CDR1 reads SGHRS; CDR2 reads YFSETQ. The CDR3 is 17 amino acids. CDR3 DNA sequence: TGCGCCAGCAGCTTGGAACCGGGACGGGGAGGGACGGAGACCCAGTACTTC. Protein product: CASSLEPGRGGTETQYF.

This CDR3 is CASSLAGDRQETQYF. Here the CDR3 DNA reads TGCGCCAGCAGCTTGGCGGGGGACCGACAAGAGACCCAGTACTTC. V usage is TRBV5-1 and J usage is TRBJ2-5; a possible D gene is TRBD2 (6 bases). V was pared by 0 bases and J by 2 bases, with 11 bases between. The CDR3 is 15 amino acids. Germline lookup yields CDR1 SGHRS and CDR2 YFSETQ.

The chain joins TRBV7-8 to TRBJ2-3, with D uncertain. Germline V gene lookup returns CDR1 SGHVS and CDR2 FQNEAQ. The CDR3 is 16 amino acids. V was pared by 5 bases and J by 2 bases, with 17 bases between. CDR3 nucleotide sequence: TGTGCCAGCAGCCTCGGTTCCGCGACACACACAGATACGCAGTATTTT. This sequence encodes CASSLGSATHTDTQYF.

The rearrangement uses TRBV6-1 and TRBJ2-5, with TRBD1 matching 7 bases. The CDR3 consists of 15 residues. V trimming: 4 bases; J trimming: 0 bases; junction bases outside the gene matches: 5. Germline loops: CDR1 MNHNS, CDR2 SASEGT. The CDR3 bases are TGTGCCAGCAGTGTTGGAGACAGGGACCAAGAGACCCAGTACTTC. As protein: CASSVGDRDQETQYF.

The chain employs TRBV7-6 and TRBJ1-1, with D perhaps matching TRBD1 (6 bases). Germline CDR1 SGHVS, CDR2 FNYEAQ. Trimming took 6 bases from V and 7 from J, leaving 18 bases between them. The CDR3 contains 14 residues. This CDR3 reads CASREAGAAGEAFF. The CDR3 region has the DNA TGTGCCAGCAGGGAAGCGGGGGCGGCAGGTGAAGCTTTCTTT.

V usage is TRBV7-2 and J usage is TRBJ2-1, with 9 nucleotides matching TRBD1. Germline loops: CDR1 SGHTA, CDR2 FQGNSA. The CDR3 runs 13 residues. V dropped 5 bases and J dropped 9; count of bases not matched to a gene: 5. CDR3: CASSRDRVTEQFF. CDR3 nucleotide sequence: TGTGCCAGCAGCCGGGACAGGGTAACTGAGCAGTTCTTC.